This TCR beta chain emerged from a study of blood T cell repertoires in COVID-19. Study overall: The United States, Italy and Spain provided the acute and convalescent COVID-19 samples.

This clone was counted many times. Trimming shortened V by 0 bases and J by 8 bases, and 17 bases separated the two germline ends. There are 16 residues in the CDR3. CDR1 and CDR2 from the germline V gene are LGHDT and YNNKEL (reference sequence). Authors' data handling: Amplification with reference gene primers provided the estimates of nucleated cell counts. Profiling relied on immunoSEQ multiplex PCR, and the TCRdb table lists in-frame clones only, not all of them. D and trimming come from the DNA, and the V and J calls and clone size come from that table. The table records under 300,000 clones, just over 85% of them present only once. Each recovered donor of Cohort 3 presented with two negative PCRs, clearance, or symptom resolution.

This chain links TRBV3-1 (or the pseudogene TRBV3-2) with TRBJ2-1; unclear D gene. The sequence was collected from a young man who had recovered from COVID-19. Sequences were obtained from PBMCs or T cells enriched from blood (not recorded which). The CDR3 sequence: CASSQDPWSSIDEQFF. CDR3 nucleotides: TGTGCCAGCAGCCAAGACCCCTGGAGTAGCATTGATGAGCAGTTCTTC.